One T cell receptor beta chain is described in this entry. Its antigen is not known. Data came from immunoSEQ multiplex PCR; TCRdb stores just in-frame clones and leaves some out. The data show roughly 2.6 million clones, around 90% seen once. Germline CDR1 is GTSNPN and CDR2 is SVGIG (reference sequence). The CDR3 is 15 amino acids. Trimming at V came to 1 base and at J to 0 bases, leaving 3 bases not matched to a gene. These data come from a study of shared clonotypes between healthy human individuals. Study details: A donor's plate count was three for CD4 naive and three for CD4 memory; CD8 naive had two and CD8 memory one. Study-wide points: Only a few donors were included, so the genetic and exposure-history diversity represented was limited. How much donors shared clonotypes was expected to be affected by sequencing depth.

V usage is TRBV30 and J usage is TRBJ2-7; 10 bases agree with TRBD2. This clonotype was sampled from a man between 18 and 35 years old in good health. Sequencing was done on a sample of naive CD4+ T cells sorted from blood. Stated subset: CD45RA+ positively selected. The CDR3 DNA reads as TGTGCCTGGAGTGGTACTAGCGGGGCCTCCTACGAGCAGTACTTC. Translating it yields CAWSGTSGASYEQYF.